This is a list of T cell receptor beta chains from one sample in a study of identical twins' blood T cells. TCRdb re-analysed the 5' RACE reads in MiXCR, keeping a single row per CDR3 protein. This table holds about 370,000 distinct CDR3 sequences, 28% found once. Sequenced sample: PBMCs. The origin of the receptors is a woman aged 18 to 55 in good health. CDR3s include the opening cysteine and the closing phenylalanine or tryptophan. The order of the fields is J gene, clone size, V gene, D gene, CDR3 protein, CDR3 DNA. The D gene is left open where the match is weak. Clone size appears in some rows only: once, few, many, or a class for an expanded clone.

TRBJ2-3 | many | TRBV19 | NA | CASSQRITDTQYF | TGTGCCAGTAGTCAGCGAATCACAGATACGCAGTATTTT
TRBJ1-5 | few | TRBV20-1 | NA | CSAQEGGRTNQPQHF | TGCAGTGCTCAGGAGGGGGGCAGAACTAATCAGCCCCAGCATTTT
TRBJ2-1 | few | TRBV6-5 | NA | CASSYTPVINEQFF | TGTGCCAGCAGTTACACGCCCGTCATCAATGAGCAGTTCTTC
TRBJ1-1 | many | TRBV3-1 | NA | CASSEWGMNTEAFF | TGTGCCAGCAGCGAATGGGGAATGAACACTGAAGCTTTCTTT
TRBJ1-5 | NA | TRBV7-9 | TRBD1 | CASSLVGQYQPQHF | TGTGCCAGCAGCTTGGTGGGACAGTATCAGCCCCAGCATTTT
TRBJ2-1 | few | TRBV12-3/TRBV12-4 | NA | CASSLLAGIGSEQFF | TGTGCCAGCAGTTTGTTGGCAGGGATAGGTTCTGAGCAGTTCTTC
TRBJ2-7 | NA | TRBV6-5 | NA | CASSYGQGAYEQYF | TGTGCCAGCAGTTACGGGCAGGGTGCCTACGAGCAGTACTTC
TRBJ2-5 | few | TRBV6-5 | NA | CASSYSSVQETQYF | TGTGCCAGCAGTTACTCGTCAGTTCAAGAGACCCAGTACTTC
TRBJ2-2 | few | TRBV29-1 | NA | CSAMGYTMTGELFF | TGCAGCGCCATGGGTTATACTATGACCGGGGAGCTGTTTTTT
TRBJ2-3 | NA | TRBV11-2 | NA | CASSLRVGGTDTHYF | TGTGCCAGCAGCTTACGCGTAGGGGGGACAGATACGCATTATTTT
TRBJ1-2 | NA | TRBV7-8 | NA | CASSLDFRDGYTF | TGTGCCAGCAGCTTAGACTTCAGGGATGGCTACACCTTC
TRBJ1-2 | NA | TRBV6-1 | NA | CASSTVSYGYTF | TGTGCCAGCAGCACAGTCTCCTATGGCTACACCTTC
TRBJ2-5 | NA | TRBV10-3 | NA | CAISLTPQETQYF | TGTGCCATCAGTCTTACGCCCCAAGAGACCCAGTACTTC
TRBJ2-7 | NA | TRBV2 | NA | CASSEHSRYQYF | TGTGCCAGCAGTGAACACTCTAGGTACCAGTACTTC
TRBJ2-1 | NA | TRBV27 | NA | CATKSGGRYNEQFF | TGTGCCACCAAGAGTGGTGGCAGGTACAATGAGCAGTTCTTC
TRBJ1-1 | NA | TRBV29-1 | NA | CSVGSGSYGTEAFF | TGCAGCGTTGGTTCAGGGTCTTATGGGACTGAAGCTTTCTTT
TRBJ2-1 | NA | TRBV21-1 | NA | CASSTTAVGEQFF | TGTGCCAGCAGCACTACGGCTGTCGGTGAGCAGTTCTTC
TRBJ1-5 | NA | TRBV7-9 | NA | CASSLQTGQPQHF | TGTGCCAGCAGCTTACAGACCGGCCAGCCCCAGCATTTT
TRBJ1-1 | NA | TRBV20-1 | TRBD1 | CSASGATGSEDFF | TGCAGTGCTAGTGGAGCGACAGGGAGTGAAGATTTCTTT
TRBJ2-1 | many | TRBV24-1 | NA | CATSDPYRNEQFF | TGTGCCACCAGTGATCCATACAGGAATGAGCAGTTCTTC
TRBJ1-6 | NA | TRBV20-1 | TRBD1 | CSARGDSNNSPLHF | TGCAGTGCTAGAGGGGACAGTAATAATTCACCCCTCCACTTT
TRBJ1-2 | NA | TRBV29-1 | NA | CSVLQAGLNDYTF | TGCAGCGTTTTACAGGCAGGATTGAATGACTACACCTTC
TRBJ1-5 | NA | TRBV30 | NA | CAWNLGNQPQHF | TGTGCCTGGAATTTGGGCAATCAGCCCCAGCATTTT
TRBJ2-5 | NA | TRBV20-1 | TRBD2 | CSADTSGGTQYF | TGCAGTGCTGATACTAGCGGGGGGACCCAGTACTTC
TRBJ2-1 | NA | TRBV19 | NA | CASSIGTTPYNEQFF | TGTGCCAGTAGTATAGGGACCACGCCTTACAATGAGCAGTTCTTC
TRBJ2-1 | few | TRBV7-6 | TRBD2 | CASSQTSGGLLYNEQFF | TGTGCCAGCAGCCAGACTAGCGGGGGCCTTCTCTACAATGAGCAGTTCTTC
TRBJ2-3 | NA | TRBV20-1 | TRBD2 | CSANGGATDTQYF | TGCAGTGCTAACGGGGGGGCCACAGATACGCAGTATTTT
TRBJ1-5 | NA | TRBV19 | TRBD1 | CATEADRGLGQPQHF | TGTGCCACAGAGGCCGACAGGGGGCTCGGGCAGCCCCAGCATTTT
TRBJ2-3 | NA | TRBV20-1 | NA | CSAKWVDLSTDTQYF | TGCAGTGCTAAGTGGGTTGACTTATCCACAGATACGCAGTATTTT
TRBJ2-1 | few | TRBV19 | NA | CASSPLGTLNNEQFF | TGTGCCAGTAGTCCCCTGGGGACGTTGAACAATGAGCAGTTCTTC
TRBJ2-5 | few | TRBV19 | NA | CASSIGQEETQYF | TGTGCCAGTAGTATAGGACAAGAAGAGACCCAGTACTTC
TRBJ2-5 | many | TRBV4-3 | NA | CASSPTGLVKTQYF | TGCGCCAGCAGCCCCACTGGGCTAGTTAAGACCCAGTACTTC
TRBJ1-3 | few | TRBV12-3/TRBV12-4 | NA | CASSLARNTIYF | TGTGCCAGCAGTTTAGCGAGAAACACCATATATTTT
TRBJ2-7 | NA | TRBV20-1 | NA | CSARNRDGAYEQYF | TGCAGTGCTAGGAACCGGGACGGAGCCTACGAGCAGTACTTC
TRBJ2-1 | few | TRBV20-1 | NA | CSARVAGTSNLGNSYNEQFF | TGCAGTGCTAGAGTGGCAGGGACTTCGAATTTAGGAAACTCCTACAATGAGCAGTTCTTC
TRBJ2-7 | few | TRBV29-1 | TRBD1 | CSVGRTGGSYEQYF | TGCAGCGTTGGAAGGACAGGGGGCTCCTACGAGCAGTACTTC
TRBJ2-1 | NA | TRBV21-1 | NA | CASSKVEQGVMCEQFF | TGTGCCAGCAGCAAAGTCGAACAGGGGGTAATGTGTGAGCAGTTCTTC
TRBJ1-1 | many | TRBV5-1 | NA | CASSPNTGGTEAFF | TGCGCCAGCAGCCCGAATACAGGAGGCACTGAAGCTTTCTTT
TRBJ2-1 | NA | TRBV29-1 | NA | CSVSGGSYNEQFF | TGCAGCGTTAGTGGGGGTTCCTACAATGAGCAGTTCTTC
TRBJ2-7 | few | TRBV20-1 | NA | CSARGYYSSSSEQYF | TGCAGTGCTAGAGGTTATTACTCAAGCTCCTCCGAGCAGTACTTC
TRBJ1-2 | few | TRBV5-1 | NA | CASSKDTPGASNYGYTF | TGCGCCAGCAGCAAAGACACCCCAGGGGCGTCTAACTATGGCTACACCTTC
TRBJ1-6 | few | TRBV9 | TRBD1 | CASSRMGQGLLTLHF | TGTGCCAGCAGCCGAATGGGACAGGGGCTTTTGACCCTCCACTTT
TRBJ1-1 | NA | TRBV5-1 | NA | CASSFNSNTEAFF | TGCGCCAGCAGCTTTAATTCGAACACTGAAGCTTTCTTT
TRBJ1-1 | NA | TRBV7-9 | TRBD1 | CASSRRQGRDTEAFF | TGTGCCAGCAGCCGCCGACAGGGGCGCGACACTGAAGCTTTCTTT
TRBJ2-7 | many | TRBV15 | NA | CATSRERPYEQYF | TGTGCCACCAGCAGAGAGAGACCCTACGAGCAGTACTTC
TRBJ1-1 | few | TRBV6-6 | NA | CASSKNLYTEAFF | TGTGCCAGCAGTAAGAACCTTTACACTGAAGCTTTCTTT
TRBJ1-2 | NA | TRBV7-8 | TRBD1 | CASSSQGNYGYTF | TGTGCCAGCAGCTCACAGGGGAACTATGGCTACACCTTC
TRBJ1-1 | few | TRBV23-1 | NA | CASSQSGRAEAFF | TGCGCCAGCAGTCAATCGGGGAGGGCTGAAGCTTTCTTT
TRBJ1-1 | NA | TRBV12-3/TRBV12-4 | NA | CASTLAGGTEAFF | TGTGCCAGCACTCTCGCGGGGGGCACTGAAGCTTTCTTT
TRBJ2-1 | NA | TRBV7-9 | TRBD1 | CASSKMYRGQSSGEHNEQFF | TGTGCCAGCAGCAAGATGTACAGGGGCCAATCCTCTGGTGAGCACAATGAGCAGTTCTTC
TRBJ1-2 | few | TRBV6-5 | NA | CASSSPGRSYGYTF | TGTGCCAGCAGTTCCCCCGGACGGTCCTATGGCTACACCTTC
TRBJ1-2 | NA | TRBV20-1 | TRBD1 | CSARDRTGGASGSYGYTF | TGCAGTGCTAGAGATCGGACAGGGGGCGCGTCGGGGTCTTATGGCTACACCTTC
TRBJ2-7 | NA | TRBV3-1 | TRBD2 | CASSGRLARDEQYF | TGTGCCAGCAGCGGTCGACTAGCGCGCGACGAGCAGTACTTC
TRBJ2-5 | NA | TRBV14 | TRBD2 | CASSQDSTSSGPYQETQYF | TGTGCCAGCAGCCAAGACAGTACTTCTAGCGGACCCTACCAAGAGACCCAGTACTTC
TRBJ1-2 | once | TRBV4-2 | TRBD1 | CASSQDSGQTYYGYTF | TGTGCCAGCAGCCAAGATTCGGGACAGACATACTATGGCTACACCTTC
TRBJ1-1 | NA | TRBV7-2 | NA | CASSLVVGGVVTEAFF | TGTGCCAGCAGCTTAGTCGTGGGCGGCGTGGTCACTGAAGCTTTCTTT
TRBJ1-6 | few | TRBV5-1 | NA | CASSLERNSPLHF | TGCGCCAGCAGCTTGGAAAGAAATTCACCCCTCCACTTT
TRBJ1-5 | few | TRBV27 | NA | CASSFTGSRTWTQHF | TGTGCCAGCAGTTTTACGGGATCCCGAACGTGGACCCAGCATTTT
TRBJ1-2 | NA | TRBV4-3 | NA | CASSQDQLAGNYGYTF | TGCGCCAGCAGCCAAGATCAGTTGGCGGGGAACTATGGCTACACCTTC